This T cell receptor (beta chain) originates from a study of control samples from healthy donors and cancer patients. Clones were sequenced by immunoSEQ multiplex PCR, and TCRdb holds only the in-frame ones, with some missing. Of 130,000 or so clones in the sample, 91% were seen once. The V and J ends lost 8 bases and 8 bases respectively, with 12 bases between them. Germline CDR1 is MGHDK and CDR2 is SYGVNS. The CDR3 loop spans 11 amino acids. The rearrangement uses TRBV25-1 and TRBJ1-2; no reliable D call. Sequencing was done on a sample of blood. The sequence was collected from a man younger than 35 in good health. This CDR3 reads CASQYLSGYTF. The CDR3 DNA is TGTGCCAGCCAATACTTGAGCGGCTACACCTTC.